Listed below are T cell receptor beta chains from one sample, sequenced in a study of regulatory T cells in long-lasting Graves disease. One entry per CDR3 protein results from TCRdb running MiXCR on the multiplex PCR reads. This table has over 500,000 distinct CDR3 sequences, roughly 15% appearing once. A further study also used this sample, focusing on T cells in Graves' hyperthyroidism and ophthalmopathy.

The sequencing here drew on peripheral blood mononuclear cells (PBMCs), taken at new diagnosis, from a patient treated with antithyroid drugs. The receptor source for this set is a woman in her 30s with Graves disease. Each CDR3 is given with its conserved first and last residue. D genes are given only for firm matches. Clone size, where shown, is once, few, many, or a class for clones that have expanded.

>few|TRBJ2-3|TRBV7-2|.
TGTGCCAGCAGCCGATTACAGGGTTTGGGCACAGATACGCAGTATTTT
CASSRLQGLGTDTQYF
>many|TRBJ1-2|TRBV5-1|.
TGTGCCAGCAGCTTGGGGGTCGGAGGCTACACCTTC
CASSLGVGGYTF
>few|TRBJ2-7|TRBV28|.
TGTGCCAGCAGTTTGAGAGGACCCTTCCACGAGCAGTACTTC
CASSLRGPFHEQYF
>.|TRBJ2-7|TRBV6-1|.
TGTGCCAGCAGCCAAGGGACCGCCGCGCTTATATCCTCCTACGAGCAGTGCTTC
CASSQGTAALISSYEQCF
>many|TRBJ1-1|TRBV12-3/TRBV12-4|TRBD1
TGTGCCAGCACTCGACAGGGAAGGATTGAAGCTTTCTTT
CASTRQGRIEAFF
>few|TRBJ2-3|TRBV5-1|.
TGCGCCAGCAGCTTTAACAGGTACACAGATACGCAGTATTTT
CASSFNRYTDTQYF
>few|TRBJ2-1|TRBV20-1|.
TGCAGTGCTAGAGATAAGTTCGGCGGTGAGCAGTTCTTC
CSARDKFGGEQFF
>many|TRBJ2-7|TRBV20-1|TRBD2
TGCAGTGCTAGTAAGGGACTAGACTACGAGCAGTACTTC
CSASKGLDYEQYF
>.|TRBJ2-3|TRBV6-1|TRBD1
TGTGCCAGCAGCTCGACAGGGTCGGATACGCAGTATTTT
CASSSTGSDTQYF
>.|TRBJ2-2|TRBV18|.
TGTGCCGGCACGCCTTTGGGGACCGGGGAGCTGTTTTTT
CAGTPLGTGELFF
>many|TRBJ1-2|TRBV2|.
TGTGCCAGCAGTGAGGGGCAGCCCTATGGCTACACCTTC
CASSEGQPYGYTF
>many|TRBJ2-7|TRBV2|TRBD1
TGTGCCAGCAGGACAGGGTTGGGTACCCAGTACTTC
CASRTGLGTQYF
>.|TRBJ1-4|TRBV6-1|TRBD1
TGTGCCAGCACATGGACAGGGTGCGCGGGGGAAAAACTGTTTTTT
CASTWTGCAGEKLFF
>.|TRBJ2-7|TRBV5-6|TRBD2
TGTGCCAGCAGCTTTTTGGGGCTAGCGGCGATATACGAGCAGTACTTC
CASSFLGLAAIYEQYF
>many|TRBJ2-5|TRBV10-3|TRBD1
TGTGCCATCGCCAGGACAGGGGGACAAGAGACCCAGTACTTC
CAIARTGGQETQYF
>many|TRBJ1-5|TRBV28|.
TGTGCCAGCGGCAATCAGCCCCAGCATTTT
CASGNQPQHF
>few|TRBJ2-5|TRBV30|TRBD2
TGTGCCTGGAGTGGTGGGGGAGGGTTGCGGACCCAGTACTTC
CAWSGGGGLRTQYF
>many|TRBJ2-7|TRBV28|TRBD1
TGTGCCAGCAGGGCCTGGGGACAGGTATTAGGAGAGCAGTACTTC
CASRAWGQVLGEQYF
>many|TRBJ2-5|TRBV7-9|.
TGTGCCAGCAGCACCCGGACAGAACAAGAGACCCAGTACTTC
CASSTRTEQETQYF
>.|TRBJ2-5|TRBV7-9|.
TGTGCCAGCAGCTTAAACGGAATCGAGACCCAGTACTTC
CASSLNGIETQYF
>many|TRBJ1-5|TRBV19|.
TGTGCCAGCCGCCCGGGGGCCGCCAATCAGCCCCAGCATTTT
CASRPGAANQPQHF
>many|TRBJ2-7|TRBV28|TRBD1
TGTGCCAGCGTTGGGACAGTAAAAGTCTACGAGCAGTACTTC
CASVGTVKVYEQYF
>few|TRBJ1-1|TRBV5-1|TRBD1
TGCGCCAGCGGAAAGGACAGGGTGACTGAAGCTTTCTTT
CASGKDRVTEAFF
>.|TRBJ1-3|TRBV12-3/TRBV12-4|.
TGTGCCAGCAGTTTCGCCTCGAACACCATATATTTT
CASSFASNTIYF
>many|TRBJ1-2|TRBV2|.
TGTGCCAGCAGTGCTCTAAGTAGAGGATCTTCTAACTATGGCTACACCTTC
CASSALSRGSSNYGYTF
>.|TRBJ2-1|TRBV24-1|TRBD2
TGTGCCACCAGTGACCCCAAAGGGACTAGCGGAAACAATGAGCAGTTCTTC
CATSDPKGTSGNNEQFF
>many|TRBJ2-5|TRBV2|.
TGTGCCAGCAGCCTCAGGGGCAGTCAAGAGACCCAGTACTTC
CASSLRGSQETQYF